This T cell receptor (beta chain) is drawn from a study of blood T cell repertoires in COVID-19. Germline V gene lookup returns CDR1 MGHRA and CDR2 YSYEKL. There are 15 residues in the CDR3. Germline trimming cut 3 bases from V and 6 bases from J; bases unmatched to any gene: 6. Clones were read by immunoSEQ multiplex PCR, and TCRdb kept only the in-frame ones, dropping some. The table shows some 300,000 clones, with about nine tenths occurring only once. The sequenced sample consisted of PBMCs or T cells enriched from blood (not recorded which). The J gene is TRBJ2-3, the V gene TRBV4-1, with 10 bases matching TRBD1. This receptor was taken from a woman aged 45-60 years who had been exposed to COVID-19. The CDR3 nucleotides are TGCGCCAGCAGCCAGGGGACAGGGGCGTTTGATACGCAGTATTTT. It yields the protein CASSQGTGAFDTQYF.